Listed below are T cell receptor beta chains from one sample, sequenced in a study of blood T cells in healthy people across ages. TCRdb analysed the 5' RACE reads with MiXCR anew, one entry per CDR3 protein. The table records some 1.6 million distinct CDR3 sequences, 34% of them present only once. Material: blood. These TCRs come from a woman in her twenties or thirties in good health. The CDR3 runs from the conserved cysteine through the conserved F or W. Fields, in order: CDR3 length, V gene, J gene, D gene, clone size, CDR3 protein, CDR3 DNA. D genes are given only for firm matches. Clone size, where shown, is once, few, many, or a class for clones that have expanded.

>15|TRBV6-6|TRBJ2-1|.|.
CASSSPGLDYNEQFF
TGTGCCAGCAGTTCGCCGGGACTGGATTACAATGAGCAGTTCTTC
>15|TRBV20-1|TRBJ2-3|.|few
CSARVTGTGTDTQYF
TGCAGTGCTAGAGTAACGGGAACAGGCACAGATACGCAGTATTTT
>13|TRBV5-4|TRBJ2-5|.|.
CASSLRQTETQYF
TGTGCCAGCAGCTTGAGACAGACCGAGACCCAGTACTTC
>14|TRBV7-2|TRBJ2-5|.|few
CASSFGRGSATQYF
TGTGCCAGCAGCTTCGGACGGGGGAGTGCGACCCAGTACTTC
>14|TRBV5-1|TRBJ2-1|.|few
CASSLSQGYNEQFF
TGCGCCAGCAGCTTGAGCCAGGGCTACAATGAGCAGTTCTTC
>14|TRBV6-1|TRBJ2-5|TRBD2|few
CASSPSGTRETQYF
TGTGCCAGCAGCCCAAGCGGGACCCGGGAGACCCAGTACTTC
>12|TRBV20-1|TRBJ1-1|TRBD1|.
CGASDRATEAFF
TGCGGTGCTTCGGACAGGGCCACTGAAGCTTTCTTT
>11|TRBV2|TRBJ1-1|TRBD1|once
CARGQGREAFF
TGTGCCAGGGGACAGGGTAGGGAAGCTTTCTTT
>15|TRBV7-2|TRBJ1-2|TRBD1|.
CASSLETDRNDGCTF
TGTGCCAGCAGCTTAGAAACGGACAGGAACGATGGCTGCACCTTC
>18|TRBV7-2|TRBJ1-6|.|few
CASSLPKEASSYNSPLHF
TGTGCCAGCAGCTTACCGAAGGAGGCGAGCTCCTATAATTCACCCCTCCACTTT
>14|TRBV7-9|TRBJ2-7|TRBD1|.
CASSYRNRGNEQYF
TGTGCCAGCAGCTATCGTAACAGGGGGAACGAGCAGTACTTC
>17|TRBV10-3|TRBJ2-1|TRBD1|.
CAISDTGTGDLTNEQFF
TGTGCCATCAGTGACACCGGGACAGGTGACTTAACCAATGAGCAGTTCTTC
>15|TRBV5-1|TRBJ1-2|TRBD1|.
CASSLGGTGDYGYTF
TGCGCCAGCAGCTTGGGCGGGACAGGGGATTATGGCTACACCTTC
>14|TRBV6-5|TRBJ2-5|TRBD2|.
CASSFGLAAETQYF
TGTGCCAGCAGTTTCGGACTAGCTGCCGAGACCCAGTACTTC
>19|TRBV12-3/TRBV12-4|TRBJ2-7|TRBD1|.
CASSLARRPGTGNGYEQYF
TGTGCCAGCAGTTTAGCGAGGCGTCCCGGGACAGGGAACGGCTACGAGCAGTACTTC
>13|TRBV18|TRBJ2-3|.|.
CASSPRSLDTQYF
TGTGCCAGCTCACCAAGAAGCCTAGATACGCAGTATTTT
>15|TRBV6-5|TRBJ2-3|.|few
CASSDSGLSTDTQYF
TGTGCCAGCAGTGATTCAGGGCTTAGCACAGATACGCAGTATTTT
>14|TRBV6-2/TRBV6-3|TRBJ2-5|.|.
CASSYQTTKETQYF
TGTGCCAGCAGTTACCAGACTACTAAAGAGACCCAGTACTTC